A selection of T cell receptor beta chains follows, all from one sample in a study of PD-L1 blockade in urothelial cancer. The table came from immunoSEQ multiplex PCR; TCRdb's copy has only in-frame clones and leaves some out. The table includes roughly 100,000 clones, roughly 80% detected once. This material consisted of PBMCs, taken around atezolizumab (anti-PD-L1) treatment. The origin of the receptors is a man between 65 and 85 years old with urothelial cancer. Each CDR3 is given with its conserved first and last residue. The D gene is left open where the match is weak. Where a row states a size, it is once, few, many or the class of an expanded clone; other rows omit it.

d_gene	v_gene	abundance	j_gene	CDR3nt	CDR3aa
TRBD2	TRBV6-6	once	TRBJ2-7	TGTGCCAGCAGGATAGCGGGATCCCGCCTCTACGAGCAGTACTTC	CASRIAGSRLYEQYF
TRBD1	TRBV10-3	.	TRBJ2-1	TGTGCCACAGCACAGGGGGCAAGCCGCTACAATGAGCAGTTCTTC	CATAQGASRYNEQFF
.	TRBV6-1	.	TRBJ1-1	TGTGCCAGCACCACCCCGGACGGGGGGACTGAAGCTTTCTTT	CASTTPDGGTEAFF
.	TRBV30	.	TRBJ1-2	TGTGCCTGGAGTGGTAATTATGGCTACACCTTC	CAWSGNYGYTF
TRBD1	TRBV7-9	.	TRBJ2-7	TGTGCCAGCAGCCCCCGACAGGGAACGACTCGCGAGCAGTACTTC	CASSPRQGTTREQYF
.	TRBV6-6	.	TRBJ1-5	TGTGCCAGCACAGGTATCAGCAATCAGCCCCAGCATTTT	CASTGISNQPQHF
.	TRBV6-5	.	TRBJ2-7	TGTGCCAGCAGTTACTCAGGGGGAGCCCCCTACGAGCAGTACTTC	CASSYSGGAPYEQYF
TRBD2	TRBV7-6	once	TRBJ2-3	TGTGCCAGCAGCTTAGGACCCACTAGCGCCTCTAGCACAGATACGCAGTATTTT	CASSLGPTSASSTDTQYF
.	TRBV7-2	.	TRBJ1-5	TGTGCCAGCAGCTTAGCGACCGGGAAGAGCAATCAGCCCCAGCATTTT	CASSLATGKSNQPQHF
.	TRBV18	.	TRBJ1-4	TGTGCCAGCTCACCAAGAACCCAGAACGAAAAACTGTTTTTT	CASSPRTQNEKLFF
.	TRBV7-6	.	TRBJ2-1	TGTGCCAGCAGCTCGGGGACAATTGGCTACAATGAGCAGTTCTTC	CASSSGTIGYNEQFF
.	TRBV29-1	.	TRBJ2-6	TGCAGCGTTGTTAGGGGGGGGGCCAACGTCCTGACTTTC	CSVVRGGANVLTF
.	TRBV27	.	TRBJ2-1	TGTGCCAGCAGTAAAAACCAGGGAGGTCGGTTCTTC	CASSKNQGGRFF
TRBD1	TRBV2	many	TRBJ1-2	TGTGCCAGCAGGCGGGACAGGCAAGCTAACTATGGCTACACCTTC	CASRRDRQANYGYTF
TRBD1	TRBV19	.	TRBJ1-5	TGTGCCAGTAGTATCCCTCCTAACAGGGGGCCGGCTGGCAATCAGCCCCAGCATTTT	CASSIPPNRGPAGNQPQHF
TRBD1	TRBV30	.	TRBJ2-2	TGTGCCTGGGGGGGGGACAGGGGGCGTAGCACCGGGGAGCTGTTTTTT	CAWGGDRGRSTGELFF
TRBD1	TRBV9	.	TRBJ2-7	TGTGCCAGCAGCGCCCGGGACAGCTTCTACGAGCAGTACTTC	CASSARDSFYEQYF
TRBD2	TRBV7-9	.	TRBJ2-3	TGTGCCAGCAGTTTTCTAGCGGGAGGCGGGGATACGCAGTATTTT	CASSFLAGGGDTQYF
TRBD1	TRBV19	.	TRBJ1-1	TGTGCCAGTAGCCGGGACAGGTTGAACACTGAAGCTTTCTTT	CASSRDRLNTEAFF
.	TRBV5-1	.	TRBJ1-1	TGCGCCAGCAGCTTGGCAGGGGCAGCTGAAGCTTTCTTT	CASSLAGAAEAFF
TRBD1	TRBV29-1	once	TRBJ1-2	TGCAGCGTTCCGGGACAGGGTTACGGAGGCTACACCTTC	CSVPGQGYGGYTF
TRBD1	TRBV6-5	.	TRBJ2-1	TGTGCCAGTTCCACAGGGGGCCGGAACAATGAGCAGTTCTTC	CASSTGGRNNEQFF
.	TRBV5-6	.	TRBJ2-1	TGTGCCAGCAGCTTGGTGGCGGCCAATGAGCAGTTCTTC	CASSLVAANEQFF
.	TRBV5-8	.	TRBJ2-5	TGTGCCAGCAGCTCCCACAGGGCGAACAGCCAAGAGACCCAGTACTTC	CASSSHRANSQETQYF
.	TRBV19	.	TRBJ2-2	TGTGCCAGTAGTATGAGGGGGGGGAACACCGGGGAGCTGTTTTTT	CASSMRGGNTGELFF
.	TRBV6-5	.	TRBJ1-2	TGTGCCAGCAGATCCACAGGGAAAGGCTACACCTTC	CASRSTGKGYTF
.	TRBV6-1	.	TRBJ1-5	TGTGCCAGCAGCTTACAGGAATATAGCAATCAGCCCCAGCATTTT	CASSLQEYSNQPQHF